Shown below are 23 T cell receptor beta chains from a single sample sequenced in a study of tumor-infiltrating lymphocytes in primary liver carcinoma. Scientists recovered RNA and DNA together from approximately 20-30 mg of unsorted bulk tissue. Using a constant-region primer together with ProtoScript II reverse transcriptase, TCR beta cDNA was made from 450 to 600 ng of total RNA. Each TCR beta library was derived from three nested multiplex PCR rounds that employed slightly modified ARM-PCR. For around 11 cycles apiece, the opening two PCR rounds ran with TRBV1-TRBV30 forward primers and a C-beta reverse primer. TCRdb re-called the multiplex PCR reads through MiXCR, storing one row per CDR3 protein. The table includes 90,000 to 150,000 distinct CDR3 sequences, less than 75% detected once. Material for sequencing was tumor-adjacent normal liver tissue. The receptors stem from a woman aged 60-75 years with primary liver carcinoma and hepatitis B virus infection.

Points on this clonotype: One junction end disagrees with the germline gene, perhaps due to a read error. The V and J genes are TRBV6-1 and TRBJ1-2; D is unclear. This CDR3 comprises 14 residues. Germline CDR1 is MNHNS and CDR2 is SASEGT. As DNA, the CDR3 is TGTGCCAGCAGTGACTCATTAAAGTGGTATGACTACACCTTC. It is translated as CASSDSLKWYDYTF.

This sequence joins TRBV12-3 or TRBV12-4 and TRBJ2-2; no definite D call. The CDR3 spans 14 residues. V was cut by 5 bases and J by 7 bases, with 14 bases left in between. Here the CDR3 reads CASSLRGYIGELFF. CDR3 sequence (DNA): TGTGCCAGCAGTCTCCGAGGCTACATCGGGGAGCTGTTTTTT.

V and J are TRBV27 and TRBJ1-1; the match to TRBD1 covers 7 bases. The CDR3 totals 13 residues. Per the germline V gene, CDR1 is MNHEY and CDR2 is SMNVEV (reference sequence). V gave up 2 bases and J gave up 9 bases; unmatched junction bases: 6. CDR3 region: CASSLPQGGQAFF. Here the CDR3 DNA reads TGTGCCAGCAGTTTACCGCAGGGGGGACAAGCTTTCTTT.

Turning to this clonotype: One end of the junction fails to match germline, which may point to a read error. The chain links TRBV5-4 to TRBJ2-7; 13 nucleotides match TRBD2. In germline, CDR1 is SGHNT, CDR2 YYREEE (reference sequence). This CDR3 is 18 amino acids long. CDR3 amino acids: CATSAARLRTSGSSEQYF. CDR3 DNA sequence: TGTGCCACCAGCGCCGCGCGCCTCCGGACTAGCGGGAGTAGCGAGCAGTACTTC.

This chain uses TRBV29-1 with TRBJ1-2, with D perhaps TRBD1 (5 bases). Germline V gene sequence: CDR1 SQVTM, CDR2 ANQGSEA. This CDR3 region has 12 residues. CDR3 coding DNA: TGCGGCATTGAGGATAGGGGCTATGGCTACACCTTC. This translates into CGIEDRGYGYTF. The full variable domain, rest sourced from reference TRBV29-1 and TRBJ1-2, is SAVISQKPSRDICQRGTSLTIQCQVDSQVTMMFWYRQQPGQSLTLIATANQGSEATYESGFVIDKFPISRPNLTFSTLTVSNMSPEDSSIYLCGIEDRGYGYTFGSGTRLTVV.

Regarding this clonotype: This may be a read error, as it is one base from a much larger clone. The CDR3 coding sequence is TGTGCCAGCTGTTTATTTGAGGGTGCCTACACCTTC. Translated, it gives CASCLFEGAYTF. The V and J genes are TRBV28 and TRBJ1-2, with D uncertain. The CDR3 length is 12 residues. CDR1 and CDR2 from the germline V gene are MDHEN and SYDVKM.

This clonotype was found many times. The genes are TRBV4-2 and TRBJ2-3; 11 bases agree with TRBD2. With 2 bases clipped from V and 0 bases from J, the junction kept 4 bases outside the gene matches. Germline V gene data show CDR1 as LGHNA and CDR2 as YNFKEQ. This CDR3 region has 17 residues. Written as DNA, the CDR3 is TGTGCCAGCAGCCAACTGCCTAGCGGGAGGAGCACAGATACGCAGTATTTT. Protein sequence: CASSQLPSGRSTDTQYF.

The V and J genes are TRBV6-5 and TRBJ1-2, with TRBD1 matching 7 bases. Trimming cost V 6 bases and J 8 bases; bases outside gene matches: 15. Germline V gene sequence: CDR1 MNHEY, CDR2 SVGAGI. There are 15 residues in the CDR3. The CDR3 sequence: CASSQVTGTAGGYTF. The CDR3 DNA follows: TGTGCCAGCAGCCAAGTAACTGGGACAGCGGGAGGCTACACCTTC.

To note about this clonotype: Here the CDR3 omits its conserved ending phenylalanine or tryptophan, so a read error is the likely source. The gene calls are TRBV11-2 and TRBJ1-6; tentative D call: TRBD1 (5 bases). Germline CDR1 is SGHAT and CDR2 is FQNNGV. The CDR3 totals 15 residues. This CDR3 is CANSLDPGRDSPLHS. The DNA for the CDR3 is TGTGCCAACAGCTTAGATCCAGGGAGGGATTCACCCCTCCACTCT.

This clonotype was found a few times. This chain uses TRBV5-1 with TRBJ2-5, with 8 bases fitting TRBD2. The CDR3 has 14 amino acids. V gave up 3 bases and J gave up 5 bases; unmatched junction bases: 6. Germline V gives CDR1 SGHRS, CDR2 YFSETQ. CDR3 in DNA: TGCGCCAGCAGCTCCGGACTAGCAGGGGAGACCCAGTACTTC. This sequence encodes CASSSGLAGETQYF.

The rearrangement joins TRBV14 to TRBJ1-2; D is undetermined. In germline, CDR1 is SGHDN, CDR2 FVKESK. V lost 0 bases and J lost 7, with 9 bases in between. The CDR3 has 13 residues. CDR3 protein: CASSQDLEGGYTF. The CDR3, as DNA: TGTGCCAGCAGCCAAGATTTGGAGGGTGGCTACACCTTC. The full variable domain, its missing parts supplied by reference TRBV14 and TRBJ1-2, is EAGVTQFPSHSVIEKGQTVTLRCDPISGHDNLYWYRRVMGKEIKFLLHFVKESKQDESGMPNNRFLAERTGGTYSTLKVQPAELEDSGVYFCASSQDLEGGYTFGSGTRLTVV.

Turning to this clonotype: The CDR3 ends on some other residue instead of the conserved phenylalanine or tryptophan, so this is likely a read error. It is unclear where the CDR3 begins or ends on the DNA, so no DNA is shown, and the CDR3 is as TCRdb lists it. The V call is TRBV5-4, the J call TRBJ1-4; the DNA was not used to check the table's D call, TRBD1. The CDR3 is 16 amino acids long, termini counted. Germline CDR1 is SGHNT and CDR2 is YYREEE (reference sequence). CDR3 sequence: CASSLGGQGSNEKPFI.

With respect to this clonotype: The junction and the germline gene differ at one end; a read error may be behind it. This chain connects TRBV29-1 to TRBJ2-2, with D unresolved. CDR1 SQVTM and CDR2 ANQGSEA come from the germline V gene. The CDR3 consists of 10 residues. CDR3 DNA: TGCACCGTTGGGATCAGGGAGCTGTTTTTT. This gives the protein CTVGIRELFF.

Remarks on this clonotype: One end of the junction is discordant with germline, which a read error may explain. This rearrangement joins TRBV29-1 to TRBJ2-5, with a possible D match to TRBD2 (7 bases). CDR3 length: 13 amino acids. Germline-derived CDR1 and CDR2 are SQVTM and ANQGSEA. CDR3 coding DNA: TGCGGCGTTGAAGGGGGAGGGGAAGAGACCCAGTACTTC. Translation: CGVEGGGEETQYF.

On this clonotype: Mismatch with germline at one junction end may stem from a read error. The CDR3 is CASSVEGQQPQHF. CDR3 nucleotides: TGTGCTAGCAGCGTCGAAGGGCAGCAGCCCCAGCATTTT. The V call is TRBV12-3 or TRBV12-4, the J call TRBJ1-5; no definite D call. The length of the CDR3 is 13 residues.

This clonotype came up a few times. This may stem from a read error, because a much larger clone lies one nucleotide away. This chain connects TRBV29-1 to TRBJ2-3; D gene unclear. CDR3 length: 12 residues. V lost 6 bases, J lost 4 bases, and 11 bases lay in between. Per germline, CDR1 SQVTM and CDR2 ANQGSEA. CDR3 loop: CSVEESADTQYF. CDR3 in DNA: TGCAGCGTAGAGGAGAGCGCAGATACGCAGTATTTT.

As for this clonotype: A read error may produce the germline difference seen at one junction end. CDR3 sequence reads: CASSQGLRSSEAQYF. CDR3 DNA sequence: TGCGCCAGCAGCCAAGGGCTCCGGTCCTCAGAGGCCCAGTACTTC. The chain recombines TRBV4-1 with TRBJ2-5; D unclear. This CDR3 comprises 15 residues. Germline V gene lookup returns CDR1 MGHRA and CDR2 YSYEKL.

This clonotype was observed a handful of times. The chain couples TRBV25-1 to TRBJ2-7; D unresolved. The CDR3 sequence is 13 residues long. Between the trimmed V and J ends, which lost 4 bases and 2 bases, there was a span of 9 bases. Germline V lookup: CDR1 MGHDK, CDR2 SYGVNS. CDR3 in DNA: TGTGCCAGCAGTGGGGTAGTCCCCTACGAGCAGTACTTC. Its translation: CASSGVVPYEQYF.

In regard to this clonotype: A read error may be the cause here, since a much bigger clone is one base away. The CDR3 end shows no conserved phenylalanine or tryptophan, and so a read error is likely. V is TRBV7-9 and J is TRBJ2-5, with 9 bases identical to TRBD1. V lost 2 bases to trimming and J lost 2 bases; unmatched junction nucleotides: 9. Germline CDR1 SEHNR, CDR2 FQNEAQ (reference sequence). This CDR3 has 17 amino acids. The CDR3 loop reads CASSLNTGGHRQETQYV. The CDR3, as DNA: TGTGCCAGCAGCTTAAACACAGGGGGCCATCGTCAAGAGACCCAGTACGTC.

About this clonotype: An end of the junction does not agree with germline; a read error may underlie this. This chain links TRBV11-2 with TRBJ2-3; TRBD2 agrees at 8 bases. Germline V gene lookup returns CDR1 SGHAT and CDR2 FQNNGV. The CDR3 runs to 17 residues. The CDR3 reads CASSLGGLVYTSDAQYF. The DNA for the CDR3 is TGTGCCAGCAGCTTAGGGGGACTAGTGTACACGTCAGATGCGCAGTATTTT. Using reference TRBV11-2 and TRBJ2-3 for the parts outside the CDR3, the full variable domain is EAGVAQSPRYKIIEKRQSVAFWCNPISGHATLYWYQQILGQGPKLLIQFQNNGVVDDSQLPKDRFSAERLKGVDSTLKIQPAKLEDSAVYLCASSLGGLVYTSDAQYFGPGTRLTVL.

Only a few counts were recorded for this clonotype. It may be a read error: a sequence one base away is much more abundant. V usage is TRBV6-5 and J usage is TRBJ2-7; D gene uncertain. The CDR3 is 17 amino acids. Germline-derived CDR1 and CDR2 are MNHEY and SVGAGI. V lost 0 bases to trimming and J lost 7 bases, with 22 bases between them. The CDR3 DNA is TGTGCCAGCAGTTACTCGATGTCGGGTACCTCCTCGAGAGAGCAGTACTTC. The encoded protein is CASSYSMSGTSSREQYF.

As regards this clonotype: Because the CDR3 is missing its conserved closing phenylalanine or tryptophan, this is likely a read error. The rearrangement links TRBV4-1 to TRBJ1-3; tentative D call: TRBD1 (5 bases). This CDR3 is 15 amino acids long. CDR1 is MGHRA and CDR2 is YSYEKL in the germline V gene. The V and J ends lost 4 bases and 7 bases respectively, with 17 bases between them. Written as DNA, the CDR3 is TGCGCCAGCAGCCCAGGCGGGGGAGCCGGGAACACCATATATGTT. The encoded protein is CASSPGGGAGNTIYV.

This clonotype appeared a few times. The CDR3 coding sequence is TGTGCCAGCAGCTTAGGCGGGGGCACCTACAATGAGCAGTTCTTC. Amino acids: CASSLGGGTYNEQFF. The chain couples TRBV7-9 to TRBJ2-1; perhaps TRBD2 as D (7 bases). This CDR3 region has 15 residues. Germline V lookup: CDR1 SEHNR, CDR2 FQNEAQ (reference sequence). Trimming shortened V by 1 base and J by 2 bases, and 9 bases separated the two germline ends.